The rows below give T cell receptor beta chains drawn from one sample of a study of T cells after yellow fever vaccination. Each CDR3 protein is one row after TCRdb ran MiXCR on the 5' RACE reads. Found here are approximately 510,000 distinct CDR3 sequences, roughly a fifth of them singletons; the top ten hold 15% to 20%. Sequenced material: PBMCs, taken 21 days after the first yellow fever vaccination. The source of these receptors is a man between 18 and 29 years old who received the YFV17D yellow fever vaccine. CDR3s include the opening cysteine and the closing phenylalanine or tryptophan. The D gene is left open where the match is weak. Size is omitted from some rows. Given values are once, few, many or a class for expanded clones.

-	TRBV20-1	-	14	TRBJ2-5	TGCAGTGCTAGAGTTGGGAGGACCCAAGAGACCCAGTACTTC	CSARVGRTQETQYF
-	TRBV4-3	many	14	TRBJ1-2	TGCGCCAGCAGCCCGGGGACCGCCCGGGGTGGCTACACCTTC	CASSPGTARGGYTF
-	TRBV20-1	-	13	TRBJ2-3	TGCAGTGCTAGACAGGGGAGCCCAGATACGCAGTATTTT	CSARQGSPDTQYF
TRBD2	TRBV12-3/TRBV12-4	-	15	TRBJ2-7	TGTGCCAGCGCCCCTGGGGGGGGGTTGGATCTCGAGCAGTACTTC	CASAPGGGLDLEQYF
-	TRBV19	few	15	TRBJ2-2	TGTGCCAGTAGCACCGGGACACAGAACACCGGGGAGCTGTTTTTT	CASSTGTQNTGELFF
-	TRBV11-3	few	15	TRBJ1-2	TGTGCCAGCAGCTTAACCACAGGAATCTGGGTGGGCTACACCTTC	CASSLTTGIWVGYTF
-	TRBV30	few	13	TRBJ2-5	TGTGCCTGGAGTGGTGCGTACCAAGAGACCCAGTACTTC	CAWSGAYQETQYF
-	TRBV6-7	few	14	TRBJ2-3	TGTGCCCCGACACCGAGACAAGAAGCAGATACGCAGTATTTT	CAPTPRQEADTQYF
-	TRBV4-1	-	13	TRBJ2-1	TGCGCCAGCAGCCACGGGGCGTCAGGTGAGCAGTTCTTC	CASSHGASGEQFF
TRBD2	TRBV4-3	-	15	TRBJ2-2	TGCGCCAGCAGCCAAGAAATAGCGGGGTTCGGGGAGCTGTTTTTT	CASSQEIAGFGELFF
TRBD1	TRBV7-9	few	17	TRBJ1-1	TGTGCCAGCAGCCGACGAGGGGACAGCAGGTACGACACTGAAGCTTTCTTT	CASSRRGDSRYDTEAFF
-	TRBV20-1	-	14	TRBJ2-3	TGCAGTGCTAGGGACATAACTAGCACAGATACGCAGTATTTT	CSARDITSTDTQYF
TRBD1	TRBV10-1	-	14	TRBJ2-7	TGCGCCAGCAGTGATGGGACAGGGGAGTACGAGCAGTACTTC	CASSDGTGEYEQYF
-	TRBV2	-	14	TRBJ1-6	TGTGCCAGCATTCTTTCCGGGACCAATTCACCCCTCCACTTT	CASILSGTNSPLHF
-	TRBV3-1	few	13	TRBJ1-1	TGTGCCAGCAGCCAAGTTGACGGAACTGAAGCTTTCTTT	CASSQVDGTEAFF
-	TRBV3-1	-	14	TRBJ2-3	TGTGCCAGCAGCCTACAACCGTCGGCAGATACGCAGTATTTT	CASSLQPSADTQYF
-	TRBV30	-	11	TRBJ2-7	TGTGCCTGGAGTATGTCTTACGAGCAGTACTTC	CAWSMSYEQYF
-	TRBV20-1	-	14	TRBJ2-6	TGCAGTGCTAGAGGCAGCTCTGGGGCCAACGTCCTGACTTTC	CSARGSSGANVLTF
-	TRBV7-6	-	12	TRBJ1-2	TGTGCCAGCAGCGACGCAGGGAATGGCTACACCTTC	CASSDAGNGYTF
TRBD2	TRBV7-2	-	13	TRBJ2-1	TGTGCCACGCGGAGCGGGGGGTACAATGAGCAGTTCTTC	CATRSGGYNEQFF
-	TRBV28	few	14	TRBJ1-2	TGTGCCAGCAGTTTAACGGTTTCCCTTAAGGGCTACACCTTC	CASSLTVSLKGYTF
-	TRBV19	-	12	TRBJ1-2	TGTGCCAGCACCCAGGAGGGCTATGGCTACACCTTC	CASTQEGYGYTF
-	TRBV19	-	14	TRBJ1-5	TGTGCCAGTAGTATCGGGTCCCTGCATCAGCCCCAGCATTTT	CASSIGSLHQPQHF
-	TRBV6-5	few	14	TRBJ2-7	TGTGCCAGCAGTTACATCGGACAGAGATACGAGCAGTACTTC	CASSYIGQRYEQYF
TRBD1	TRBV6-5	-	14	TRBJ1-6	TGTGCCAGCAGTCCGACAGGGTCCCCCTCACCCCTCCACTTT	CASSPTGSPSPLHF
-	TRBV18	once	13	TRBJ2-5	TGTGCCAGCTCACCCCCCGACATAGAGACCCAGTACTTC	CASSPPDIETQYF
-	TRBV12-3/TRBV12-4	-	12	TRBJ2-7	TGTGCCAGCAGTTTCCCAGGGTCGGCCCAGTACTTC	CASSFPGSAQYF
-	TRBV12-3/TRBV12-4	many	13	TRBJ1-1	TGTGCCAGCAGTTTTCCTGGGAACACTGAAGCTTTCTTT	CASSFPGNTEAFF
TRBD1	TRBV7-9	few	17	TRBJ1-4	TGTGCCAGCAGCGAGGACAGGGGATTTGCAACTAATGAAAAACTGTTTTTT	CASSEDRGFATNEKLFF
TRBD2	TRBV6-5	-	15	TRBJ2-5	TGTGCCAGCAGTTCGACTAGCGGGGTACGGGAGACCCAGTACTTC	CASSSTSGVRETQYF
-	TRBV29-1	-	13	TRBJ1-2	TGCAGCGTTGGGACCGAAAACAACTATGGCTACACCTTC	CSVGTENNYGYTF
TRBD2	TRBV5-1	-	14	TRBJ2-1	TGCGCCAGCAGCTCCGGGACTAGCGGCAATGAGCAGTTCTTC	CASSSGTSGNEQFF
TRBD1	TRBV7-2	few	14	TRBJ1-2	TGTGCCAGCAGTCGGACAGGCACACTTTATGGCTACACCTTC	CASSRTGTLYGYTF
TRBD1	TRBV20-1	-	13	TRBJ1-1	TGCAGTGCAACCAGACAGGGGCTAACTGAAGCTTTCTTT	CSATRQGLTEAFF
-	TRBV6-5	few	16	TRBJ2-1	TGTGCCAGCAGTTACGGGACTTTTTCCTCCTACAATGAGCAGTTCTTC	CASSYGTFSSYNEQFF
-	TRBV27	few	14	TRBJ2-2	TGTGCCAGCAACGGCAGGGGAGGAACCGGGGAGCTGTTTTTT	CASNGRGGTGELFF
-	TRBV6-2/TRBV6-3	-	15	TRBJ2-5	TGTGCCAGCAACCCCGCGGGGGCCCCCCATCGGACCCAGTACTTC	CASNPAGAPHRTQYF
-	TRBV2	-	14	TRBJ1-5	TGTGCCAGCAGGGGTCGGACGAGCAATCAGCCCCAGCATTTT	CASRGRTSNQPQHF
-	TRBV5-1	-	17	TRBJ2-1	TGCGCCAGCAGCAGAACGGCCCCGGGACAACTTAACAATGAGCAGTTCTTC	CASSRTAPGQLNNEQFF
-	TRBV6-2/TRBV6-3	-	14	TRBJ2-2	TGTGCCAGCAGTTACTCGAGTAACTGGCGAGAGCTGTTTTTT	CASSYSSNWRELFF
-	TRBV7-2	few	15	TRBJ2-5	TGTGCCAGCAGCTCTGGTTCTCCTGGACAAGAGACCCAGTACTTC	CASSSGSPGQETQYF
-	TRBV4-3	once	16	TRBJ2-3	TGCGCCAGCAGCCAAGATGGGGGACGGAGGACAGATACGCAGTATTTT	CASSQDGGRRTDTQYF
-	TRBV7-2	few	14	TRBJ2-4	TGTGCCAGCAGTTCGGGGGGCCGGAAGGACATTCAGTACTTC	CASSSGGRKDIQYF
-	TRBV7-9	-	14	TRBJ1-4	TGTGCCAGCAGCTTATCTCAGAGTAGTGAAAAACTGTTTTTT	CASSLSQSSEKLFF
TRBD1	TRBV7-2	few	16	TRBJ2-2	TGTGCCAGCAGCTTACTTGAGAGGGGGCGGTTCGGGGAGCTGTTTTTT	CASSLLERGRFGELFF
TRBD2	TRBV12-3/TRBV12-4	few	16	TRBJ2-2	TGTGCCAGCAGTTTCGGTGGCGGGGGGGCCCCCGGGGAGCTGTTTTTT	CASSFGGGGAPGELFF
TRBD2	TRBV4-1	-	16	TRBJ2-1	TGCGCCAGCAGCCTGAAGACTAGCGGGGCTTACAATGAGCAGTTCTTC	CASSLKTSGAYNEQFF
-	TRBV6-1	-	13	TRBJ1-6	TGTGCCAGCAGACCGACGGGAGGGCCACCCCTCCACTTT	CASRPTGGPPLHF
TRBD2	TRBV4-3	-	16	TRBJ2-5	TGCGCCAGCAGCCAACTAGCGGGCGCGTCCCAAGAGACCCAGTACTTC	CASSQLAGASQETQYF
-	TRBV18	few	13	TRBJ2-5	TGTGCCAGCTCCCGGGACTTACAAGAGACCCAGTACTTC	CASSRDLQETQYF
-	TRBV20-1	-	14	TRBJ2-3	TGCAGTGCTAGTAGGGTCCTGAGCACAGATACGCAGTATTTT	CSASRVLSTDTQYF
-	TRBV12-3/TRBV12-4	many	12	TRBJ1-5	TGTGCCAGCAGTTCACAGGGTCAGCCCCAGCATTTT	CASSSQGQPQHF